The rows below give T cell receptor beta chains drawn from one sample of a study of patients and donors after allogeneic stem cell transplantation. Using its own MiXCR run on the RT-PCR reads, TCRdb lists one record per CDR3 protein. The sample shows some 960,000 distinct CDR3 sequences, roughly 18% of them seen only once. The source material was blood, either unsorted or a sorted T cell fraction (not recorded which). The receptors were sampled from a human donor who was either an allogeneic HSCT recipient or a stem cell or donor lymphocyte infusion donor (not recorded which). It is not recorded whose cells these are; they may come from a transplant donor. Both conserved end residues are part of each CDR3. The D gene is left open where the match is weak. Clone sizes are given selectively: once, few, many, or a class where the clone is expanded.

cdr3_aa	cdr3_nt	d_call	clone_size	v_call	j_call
CASSYPTDTQYF	TGTGCCAGCAGTTACCCCACAGATACGCAGTATTTT	-	many	TRBV6-2/TRBV6-3	TRBJ2-3
CASSFRIRGTGVNIQYF	TGTGCCAGCAGCTTTAGAATTAGAGGGACAGGGGTAAACATTCAGTACTTC	TRBD1	-	TRBV7-6	TRBJ2-4
CASSYDSDNEKLFF	TGCGCCAGCAGTTACGACAGTGATAATGAAAAACTGTTTTTT	-	few	TRBV5-1	TRBJ1-4
CSATEDSLRDGYTF	TGCAGTGCTACCGAGGACAGCCTGAGGGATGGCTACACCTTC	-	-	TRBV20-1	TRBJ1-2
CASSLQGPPTDTQYF	TGCGCCAGCAGTTTACAGGGCCCCCCCACAGATACGCAGTATTTT	-	few	TRBV5-1	TRBJ2-3
CASTPSGGYGYTF	TGCGCCAGCACCCCGTCGGGCGGCTATGGCTACACCTTC	-	-	TRBV5-1	TRBJ1-2
CASSRTGESDNSPLHF	TGTGCCAGTAGTAGGACAGGGGAGTCGGACAATTCACCCCTCCACTTT	TRBD1	-	TRBV19	TRBJ1-6
CSARDLGHTIYF	TGCAGTGCTAGAGATCTCGGACACACCATATATTTT	-	few	TRBV20-1	TRBJ1-3
CASSQQATGELFF	TGTGCCAGCAGTCAGCAAGCCACCGGGGAGCTGTTTTTT	-	few	TRBV6-2/TRBV6-3	TRBJ2-2
CAISGGTQETQYF	TGTGCCATCAGCGGGGGGACACAAGAGACCCAGTACTTC	-	-	TRBV10-3	TRBJ2-5
CASSSAGGKNTEAFF	TGTGCCAGCAGTTCGGCCGGAGGGAAGAACACTGAAGCTTTCTTT	-	-	TRBV7-2	TRBJ1-1
CASSLRQNLDTQYF	TGTGCCAGCAGCCTAAGACAGAATCTAGATACGCAGTATTTT	-	few	TRBV14	TRBJ2-3
CASSHRQIGYTF	TGTGCCAGCAGCCACAGACAGATCGGCTACACCTTC	-	-	TRBV12-3/TRBV12-4	TRBJ1-2
CASSSGALAGVYNEQFF	TGTGCCAGCAGTTCGGGCGCGCTAGCGGGTGTCTACAATGAGCAGTTCTTC	TRBD2	once	TRBV7-3	TRBJ2-1
CASSLEFYEQYF	TGTGCCAGCAGCTTAGAATTCTACGAGCAGTACTTC	-	few	TRBV7-6	TRBJ2-7
CASSLYLRTGTSTDTQYF	TGCGCCAGCAGCTTGTATCTTAGGACAGGAACTAGCACAGATACGCAGTATTTT	TRBD1	few	TRBV5-1	TRBJ2-3
CASSFTGRELFF	TGTGCCAGCAGCTTTACAGGTCGGGAGCTGTTTTTT	-	-	TRBV5-6	TRBJ2-2
CASTLASPNTGELFF	TGTGCCAGCACTCTTGCTAGTCCGAACACCGGGGAGCTGTTTTTT	-	-	TRBV12-3/TRBV12-4	TRBJ2-2
CATSRDLPGGTDTQYF	TGTGCCACCAGCAGAGACCTACCTGGTGGCACAGATACGCAGTATTTT	-	few	TRBV15	TRBJ2-3
CSARGPGQGLGYTF	TGCAGTGCTAGAGGGCCGGGACAGGGCCTTGGCTACACCTTC	TRBD1	once	TRBV20-1	TRBJ1-2
CASSYDPSQRNTGELFF	TGTGCCAGCAGTTACGACCCTTCCCAGAGGAACACCGGGGAGCTGTTTTTT	-	-	TRBV6-2/TRBV6-3	TRBJ2-2
CATSRVGGLDTQYF	TGTGCCACCAGCAGAGTGGGGGGGCTAGATACGCAGTATTTT	-	-	TRBV15	TRBJ2-3
CASSFSGYSGNTIYF	TGTGCCAGCAGCTTTTCAGGCTACTCTGGAAACACCATATATTTT	-	-	TRBV5-6	TRBJ1-3
CACLSGIGGEQFF	TGTGCCTGCCTTAGCGGGATCGGAGGTGAGCAGTTCTTC	TRBD2	few	TRBV10-3	TRBJ2-1
CSASDAVSGTDTQYF	TGCAGTGCTAGTGACGCAGTATCAGGGACAGATACGCAGTATTTT	-	many	TRBV20-1	TRBJ2-3
CASSQDDAVSARRGSYEQYF	TGCGCCAGCAGCCAAGATGACGCCGTGTCAGCTCGAAGGGGAAGCTACGAGCAGTACTTC	-	-	TRBV4-1	TRBJ2-7
CATTYHRIGSEQYF	TGTGCCACTACATACCACCGGATAGGGAGCGAGCAGTACTTC	-	-	TRBV12-3/TRBV12-4	TRBJ2-7